The rows below give T cell receptor beta chains drawn from one sample of a study of shared T cell receptors in the human thymus. Data came from immunoSEQ multiplex PCR; TCRdb stores just in-frame clones and leaves some out. The sample shows 700,000 or so clones, 80% to 90% of them seen only once. In addition, the sample was reused for a study of human thymus T cells.

Specimen: thymocytes. These receptors came from a girl under three years old with a congenital heart defect. CDR3s include the opening cysteine and the closing phenylalanine or tryptophan. A D gene is named only where the DNA matches it firmly.

J gene	D gene	V gene	CDR3 protein	CDR3 DNA
TRBJ2-1	TRBD1	TRBV7-8	CASSPRDREFF	TGTGCCAGCAGCCCCCGGGACAGGGAATTCTTC
TRBJ1-5	-	TRBV29-1	CNVRGGDNQPQHF	TGCAACGTTCGAGGGGGTGACAATCAGCCCCAGCATTTT
TRBJ1-2	TRBD1	TRBV5-1	CASSLMTGFNYGYTF	TGCGCCAGCAGCTTGATGACAGGGTTTAACTATGGCTACACCTTC
TRBJ1-5	-	TRBV4-1	CASSQASRTVPNQPQHF	TGCGCCAGCAGCCAAGCCTCCCGGACAGTTCCCAATCAGCCCCAGCATTTT
TRBJ2-1	TRBD1	TRBV7-9	CASSLRDRAYNEQFF	TGTGCCAGCAGCCTCCGGGACAGGGCTTACAATGAGCAGTTCTTC
TRBJ1-1	-	TRBV23-1	CASSQQGNTGNDTEAFF	TGCGCCAGCAGCCAACAAGGAAACACAGGGAACGATACTGAAGCTTTCTTT
TRBJ1-4	-	TRBV7-3	CASSLNRSEKLFF	TGTGCCAGCAGCTTAAACAGGTCTGAAAAACTGTTTTTT
TRBJ2-1	TRBD1	TRBV4-3	CASSQDLQKTNGTGPYNEQFF	TGCGCCAGCAGCCAAGACCTACAGAAAACGAACGGGACAGGGCCCTACAATGAGCAGTTCTTC
TRBJ1-1	-	TRBV18	CASSPHDRMNTEAFF	TGTGCCAGCTCACCCCATGACAGGATGAACACTGAAGCTTTCTTT
TRBJ1-1	-	TRBV11-3	CASSLRGKRANTEAFF	TGTGCCAGCAGCTTACGGGGTAAGCGGGCCAACACTGAAGCTTTCTTT
TRBJ2-3	-	TRBV5-6	CASSLKGRGPCIPKDTQYF	TGTGCCAGCAGCTTGAAGGGGCGGGGTCCGTGTATTCCGAAAGATACGCAGTATTTT
TRBJ2-3	-	TRBV11-2	CASSTSGLAGVEDTDTQYF	-
TRBJ2-3	-	TRBV25-1	CASSAPFLSPFTDTQYF	TGTGCCAGCAGTGCGCCCTTCCTGAGCCCTTTCACAGATACGCAGTATTTT